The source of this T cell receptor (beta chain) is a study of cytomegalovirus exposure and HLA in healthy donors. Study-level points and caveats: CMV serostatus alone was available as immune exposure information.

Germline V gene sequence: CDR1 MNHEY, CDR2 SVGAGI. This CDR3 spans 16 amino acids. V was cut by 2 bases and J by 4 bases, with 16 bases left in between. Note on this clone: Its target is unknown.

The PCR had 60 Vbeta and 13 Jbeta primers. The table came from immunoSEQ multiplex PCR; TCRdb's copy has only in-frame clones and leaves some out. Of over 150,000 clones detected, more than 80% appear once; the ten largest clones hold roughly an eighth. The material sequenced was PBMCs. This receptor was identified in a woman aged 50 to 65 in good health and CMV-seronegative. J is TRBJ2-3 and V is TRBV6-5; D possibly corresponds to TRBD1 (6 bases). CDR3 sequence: CASSYTPTGPPDTQYF. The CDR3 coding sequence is TGTGCCAGCAGTTACACCCCGACAGGACCCCCAGATACGCAGTATTTT.